The 17 T cell receptor beta chains below all came from one sample that was sequenced in a study of patients and donors after allogeneic stem cell transplantation. MiXCR, run by TCRdb on the RT-PCR reads, gives a single entry per CDR3 protein. The sample lists 150,000 to 200,000 distinct CDR3 sequences, about 40% seen once, with 25% to 35% in the top ten. The sequenced sample was blood, either unsorted or a sorted T cell fraction (not recorded which). The receptors derive from a human donor who was either an allogeneic HSCT recipient or a stem cell or donor lymphocyte infusion donor (not recorded which). It is not recorded whose cells these are; they may come from a transplant donor.

This rearrangement joins TRBV4-1 to TRBJ2-3, with D perhaps TRBD2 (6 bases). Germline-derived CDR1 and CDR2 are MGHRA and YSYEKL. With 0 bases removed from V and 2 bases from J, the gap between germline ends came to 12 bases. This CDR3 comprises 16 residues. The CDR3 region is CASSQDPGSTTDTQYF. CDR3 sequence (DNA): TGCGCCAGCAGCCAAGATCCCGGGAGTACCACAGATACGCAGTATTTT.

The CDR3 here is CASSLGTGILNTEAFF. CDR3 nucleotides: TGTGCCAGCAGCTTGGGGACAGGGATTTTGAACACTGAAGCTTTCTTT. The rearrangement joins TRBV7-6 to TRBJ1-1; 9 positions agree with TRBD1. CDR3 size: 16 residues. Looked up from germline, CDR1 is SGHVS and CDR2 is FNYEAQ. V shed 3 bases, J shed 0 bases, and the junction held 5 bases outside the gene matches. The variable domain in full, completed from reference TRBV7-6 and TRBJ1-1, reads GAGVSQSPRYKVTKRGQDVALRCDPISGHVSLYWYRQALGQGPEFLTYFNYEAQQDKSGLPNDRFSAERPEGSISTLTIQRTEQRDSAMYRCASSLGTGILNTEAFFGQGTRLTVV.

This clonotype was found a few times. The chain carries TRBV7-9 and TRBJ1-3; D unresolved. The CDR3 is made up of 16 amino acids. Germline V gene data show CDR1 as SEHNR and CDR2 as FQNEAQ (reference sequence). V lost 5 bases, J lost 0 bases, and 14 bases lay in between. CDR3 nucleotides: TGTGCCAGCAGCCCCCCAGAGGCCCGCTCTGGAAACACCATATATTTT. It translates to CASSPPEARSGNTIYF.

This clonotype was counted between two and nine times. The J gene is TRBJ1-1, the V gene TRBV6-1; perhaps TRBD1 as D (6 bases). V lost 5 bases and J 1 base, leaving 8 bases between the germline ends. CDR1 and CDR2 from the germline V gene are MNHNS and SASEGT. The CDR3 length is 13 residues. For the CDR3, the DNA is TGTGCCAGCAGTACAGGGCGGAACACTGAAGCTTTCTTT. It specifies CASSTGRNTEAFF.

The chain links TRBV6-5 to TRBJ1-5; TRBD1 agrees at 9 bases. Germline V gene sequence: CDR1 MNHEY, CDR2 SVGAGI. The CDR3 extends over 14 amino acids. V lost 11 bases, J lost 10 bases, and 15 bases stayed unmatched. CDR3: CAASQQGAGHPQHF. The CDR3 bases are TGTGCCGCCTCCCAACAGGGGGCCGGACACCCCCAGCATTTT.

This clonotype was observed a handful of times. The CDR3 sequence is CASRPRTEPQPQHF. In DNA form, the CDR3 reads TGTGCCAGCAGGCCTAGGACAGAACCCCAGCCCCAGCATTTT. The rearrangement links TRBV6-1 to TRBJ1-5, with D possibly being TRBD1 (6 bases). The CDR3 runs to 14 residues. V was shortened by 6 bases and J by 7 bases, with 16 bases between the two germline ends. Germline lookup yields CDR1 MNHNS and CDR2 SASEGT.

This clonotype was found once. The chain is built from TRBV4-2 and TRBJ2-1; D gene unclear. The CDR3 has 15 residues. Looked up from germline, CDR1 is LGHNA and CDR2 is YNFKEQ. The germline V and J ends were trimmed by 1 base and 0 bases, with 7 bases remaining between them. The CDR3 loop reads CASSQGTRSYNEQFF. The CDR3 DNA sequence: TGTGCCAGCAGCCAAGGGACCCGCTCCTACAATGAGCAGTTCTTC.

This sequence joins TRBV10-3 and TRBJ1-5; D is uncertain. The CDR3 is made up of 19 amino acids. CDR1 is ENHRY and CDR2 is SYGVKD in the germline V gene. The V end was cut by 0 bases, the J end by 2 bases, with 20 bases between. The CDR3 is CAISESGVGRVFGNQPQHF. The CDR3, as DNA: TGTGCCATCAGTGAGTCTGGGGTAGGGCGCGTATTCGGCAATCAGCCCCAGCATTTT.

V is TRBV4-2 and J is TRBJ1-2, with D unresolved. The CDR3 consists of 13 residues. In germline, CDR1 is LGHNA, CDR2 YNFKEQ. The germline V and J ends were trimmed by 0 bases and 8 bases, with 10 bases remaining between them. The CDR3 loop is CASSQDPLEGYTF. CDR3 nucleotide sequence: TGTGCCAGCAGCCAAGACCCCCTGGAAGGCTACACCTTC.

The J gene is TRBJ1-1, the V gene TRBV20-1; the D is unclear. This CDR3 is built from 15 residues. The germline V and J ends were trimmed by 2 bases and 0 bases, with 13 bases remaining between them. CDR1 DFQATT and CDR2 SNEGSKA come from the germline V gene (reference sequence). The DNA of the CDR3 is TGCAGTGCTAGAAGGCCCGGGCAGATGAACACTGAAGCTTTCTTT. This gives the protein CSARRPGQMNTEAFF.

The CDR3 DNA reads TGTGCCAGCAGTGGGGAAAACACGGGGAGCTCCTACGAGCAGTACTTC. Its protein is CASSGENTGSSYEQYF. This chain links TRBV28 with TRBJ2-7, with a tentative D call TRBD2 (5 bases). The CDR3 is made up of 16 amino acids. V dropped 5 bases and J dropped 0 bases, with 17 bases sitting between them. The V gene's germline CDR1 is MDHEN and CDR2 SYDVKM.

The rearrangement links TRBV7-6 to TRBJ1-2, with 7 bases fitting TRBD1. CDR3 length: 13 residues. Germline CDR1 reads SGHVS; CDR2 reads FNYEAQ. J was trimmed by 7 bases and V by 5 bases; bases with no gene match: 7. The DNA of the CDR3 is TGTGCCAGCAGCAATCAGGGGGAAGGTGGCTACACCTTC. Translating it yields CASSNQGEGGYTF.

This clonotype appeared once. The chain combines TRBV15 with TRBJ2-7, with 8 positions matching TRBD1. Looked up from germline, CDR1 is LNHNV and CDR2 is YYDKDF (reference sequence). The V and J ends lost 0 bases and 0 bases, in that order; junction bases with no gene match: 10. The CDR3 consists of 18 residues. The CDR3 sequence is CATSRDGSTGDLSYEQYF. In DNA form, the CDR3 reads TGTGCCACCAGCAGAGATGGATCGACAGGGGACCTCTCCTACGAGCAGTACTTC.

This rearrangement joins TRBV27 to TRBJ1-1; perhaps TRBD1 as D (5 bases). V lost 2 bases and J 5 bases, leaving 12 bases between the germline ends. Germline CDR1 is MNHEY and CDR2 is SMNVEV (reference sequence). This CDR3 spans 14 amino acids. The chain's CDR3 is CASSLPGIGTEAFF. The CDR3 DNA follows: TGTGCCAGCAGTTTACCAGGGATAGGGACTGAAGCTTTCTTT.

Points on this clonotype: Relative to the germline gene, one junction end is altered; a read error may explain this. V and J are TRBV7-9 and TRBJ2-7; a possible D gene is TRBD1 (6 bases). This CDR3 region has 15 residues. Germline V CDR1 and CDR2: SEHNR, FQNEAQ (reference sequence). This CDR3 reads CASSPGGQGMYEQYF. The CDR3 nucleotides are TGTGCCAGCAGCCCTGGGGGCCAGGGTATGTACGAACAGTACTTC.

The J gene is TRBJ1-5, the V gene TRBV20-1; D is possibly TRBD1 (6 bases). V was pared by 5 bases and J by 0 bases, with 14 bases between. There are 15 residues in the CDR3. The germline V gene encodes CDR1 DFQATT and CDR2 SNEGSKA (reference sequence). The CDR3 sequence is CSARGPGYSNQPQHF. The CDR3 nucleotides read TGCAGTGCTCGGGGGCCGGGGTATAGCAATCAGCCCCAGCATTTT.

The CDR3 here is CASSALPLPTQDTEAFF. DNA for the CDR3: TGTGCCAGCAGCGCCCTGCCTCTCCCCACCCAGGACACTGAAGCTTTCTTT. This chain uses TRBV5-6 with TRBJ1-1; unclear D gene. Germline CDR1 reads SGHDT; CDR2 reads YYEEEE. The CDR3 runs to 17 residues. Trimming cost V 4 bases and J 3 bases, with 22 bases left between them.